This passage covers 30 T cell receptor beta chains from one sample sequenced in a study of regulatory T cells in long-lasting Graves disease. Both iRepertoire HTBI primers and Arm-PCR of CDR3 regions were used to build the TCR beta libraries. TCRdb re-called the multiplex PCR reads with MiXCR, one entry per CDR3 protein. The table has 370,000 or so distinct CDR3 sequences, around 16% seen once. Time point defined: newly diagnosed GD, antithyroid drugs for less than 3 months. PBMC-extracted RNA yielded the TCR library. This sample was shared with a second study, whose subject was T cells in Graves' hyperthyroidism and ophthalmopathy.

This material consisted of peripheral blood mononuclear cells (PBMCs), taken at new diagnosis, from a patient treated with antithyroid drugs. These receptors originate from a woman aged 18-29 years with Graves disease.

This clonotype was counted ten times or more. This chain connects TRBV18 to TRBJ2-1; D possibly corresponds to TRBD1 (6 bases). Trimming cost V 3 bases and J 10 bases, with 19 bases left between them. CDR1 is KGHSH and CDR2 is LQKENI in the germline V gene. The CDR3 loop spans 15 amino acids. Written as DNA, the CDR3 is TGTGCCAGCTCACCTCCCGGGACACTCGGCGGAGAGCAGTTCTTC. Encoded protein: CASSPPGTLGGEQFF.

This clonotype was observed at least ten times. The chain employs TRBV6-1 and TRBJ2-2; the match to TRBD2 covers 9 bases. The CDR3 sequence is 18 residues long. Germline-derived CDR1 and CDR2 are MNHNS and SASEGT. J lost 10 bases, V lost 5 bases, and 20 bases had no gene match. CDR3 nucleotides: TGTGCCAGCAGTCCCCGTGAGCGGGGGGCGTCTTCACCGGAGGAGCTGTTTTTT. It codes for CASSPRERGASSPEELFF.

To note about this clonotype: A much larger clone is a single base away; this may be a read error. CDR3 DNA sequence: TGTGCCAGCGGTTTAAATGCTCCGGATGAGCAGTTCTTC. This sequence encodes CASGLNAPDEQFF. This rearrangement joins TRBV12-3 or TRBV12-4 to TRBJ2-1; D uncertain. The CDR3 sequence is 13 residues long.

Ten or more counts support this clonotype. The chain carries TRBV11-2 and TRBJ2-5; no reliable D call. Germline CDR1 is SGHAT and CDR2 is FQNNGV. V was clipped by 0 bases and J by 6 bases, with 11 bases between them. This CDR3 spans 14 amino acids. The DNA for the CDR3 is TGTGCCAGCAGCTTAGATGAAGGGATAAAGACCCAGTACTTC. This codes for CASSLDEGIKTQYF.

This clonotype was recorded at least ten times. J is TRBJ2-7 and V is TRBV20-1, with D possibly TRBD1 on 5 matching bases. Germline loops: CDR1 DFQATT, CDR2 SNEGSKA (reference sequence). V gave up 1 base and J gave up 4 bases, with 14 bases separating them. The CDR3 covers 14 residues. The chain's CDR3 is CSARVWGSVYEQYF. CDR3 in DNA: TGCAGTGCTAGAGTTTGGGGCTCGGTTTACGAGCAGTACTTC.

This clonotype was picked up a small number of times. V usage is TRBV20-1 and J usage is TRBJ1-5; 7 nucleotides line up with TRBD1. Germline trimming cut 5 bases from V and 11 bases from J; bases unmatched to any gene: 15. Germline-derived CDR1 and CDR2 are DFQATT and SNEGSKA (reference sequence). CDR3 length equals 14 residues. DNA for the CDR3: TGCAGTGCTTTAGACAGGGTGCTCACACTAGCCCAGCATTTT. The encoded protein is CSALDRVLTLAQHF.

To note about this clonotype: A far larger clone is off by one base, so a read error is likely. The rearrangement links TRBV9 to TRBJ2-5; TRBD1 matches at 10 bases. Germline V CDR1 and CDR2: SGDLS, YYNGEE. There are 15 residues in the CDR3. The CDR3 reads CGSSKDRGFGKTQYF. The CDR3 DNA is TGTGGCAGCAGCAAGGACAGGGGGTTCGGAAAGACCCAGTACTTC.

This chain connects TRBV7-9 to TRBJ1-6, with D possibly TRBD1 on 5 matching bases. CDR1 and CDR2 from the germline V gene are SEHNR and FQNEAQ (reference sequence). V was clipped by 5 bases and J by 10 bases, with 15 bases between them. This CDR3 has 14 amino acids. Written as DNA, the CDR3 is TGTGCCAGCAGCCCTATCGGGGGGGACTCACCCCTCCACTTT. Amino acid sequence: CASSPIGGDSPLHF.

This clonotype was counted a few times. The chain combines TRBV5-1 with TRBJ2-3, with D hard to call. CDR3 size: 13 residues. V was clipped by 0 bases and J by 10 bases, with 12 bases between them. Looked up from germline, CDR1 is SGHRS and CDR2 is YFSETQ. The CDR3 region is CASSLAGRSAQYF. The CDR3 DNA reads as TGCGCCAGCAGCTTGGCTGGGCGTTCAGCGCAGTATTTT.

The rearrangement joins TRBV5-5 to TRBJ2-3; 7 bases are a match to TRBD2. Trimming took 7 bases from V and 8 from J; bases not matched to a gene: 7. This CDR3 spans 12 amino acids. The germline gives CDR1 SGHKS, CDR2 YYEKEE (reference sequence). Here the CDR3 reads CASVMGGGTQYF. Here the CDR3 DNA reads TGTGCCAGCGTCATGGGGGGGGGTACGCAGTATTTT.

The chain is built from TRBV9 and TRBJ2-3, with a possible D match to TRBD1 (5 bases). The germline V gene has CDR1 SGDLS and CDR2 YYNGEE. This CDR3 comprises 15 residues. Trimming left V 1 base short and J 3 bases short, with 12 bases between. CDR3 residues: CASSVSGLQTDTQYF. In DNA form, the CDR3 reads TGTGCCAGCAGCGTATCAGGGTTACAGACAGATACGCAGTATTTT.

Only a few counts were recorded for this clonotype. The chain links TRBV6-1 to TRBJ2-7; D ambiguous. This CDR3 region has 13 residues. Trimming pared 5 bases from V and 3 bases from J, leaving 11 bases between. Germline V gene lookup returns CDR1 MNHNS and CDR2 SASEGT. CDR3 sequence: CASSPENVYEQYF. The DNA of the CDR3 is TGTGCCAGCAGTCCTGAAAATGTCTACGAGCAGTACTTC.

V gene TRBV20-1 combines with J gene TRBJ2-1, with D maybe TRBD2 (6 bases). The germline V gene has CDR1 DFQATT and CDR2 SNEGSKA (reference sequence). The CDR3 is made up of 15 amino acids. Trimming took 0 bases from V and 3 from J, leaving 12 bases between them. The CDR3 bases are TGCAGTGCTAGAGATACGCGGGGAAGCTACAATGAGCAGTTCTTC. As protein: CSARDTRGSYNEQFF.

About this clonotype: A far larger clone lies a single base away; this is likely a read error. The V and J genes are TRBV18 and TRBJ2-1; D is perhaps TRBD1 (6 bases). The J call may be mistaken, given a closer DNA end match to TRBJ2-5. Germline-derived CDR1 and CDR2 are KGHSH and LQKENI. This CDR3 is built from 15 residues. The CDR3 loop is CVSSPYRDKRETQYF. The CDR3 region has the DNA TGTGTCAGCTCACCATACCGGGACAAAAGGGAGACCCAGTACTTC.

The sample holds many counts of this clonotype. V is TRBV11-2 and J is TRBJ2-7; D unclear. Trimming shortened V by 2 bases and J by 3 bases, and 8 bases separated the two germline ends. The CDR3 length is 13 residues. Germline-derived CDR1 and CDR2 are SGHAT and FQNNGV. The CDR3 is CASSLTVSYEQYF. The DNA of the CDR3 is TGTGCCAGCAGCTTAACTGTCAGCTACGAGCAGTACTTC.

Regarding this clonotype: With a much larger clone just one base away, this may be a read error. The V and J genes are TRBV5-1 and TRBJ2-3; 9 positions agree with TRBD1. CDR3 size: 15 residues. Germline-derived CDR1 and CDR2 are SGHRS and YFSETQ. CDR3 nucleotide sequence: TGTGCCAGCAGCTCTTACAGGGGGCGAAGAGGTACGCAGTATTTT. Protein sequence: CASSSYRGRRGTQYF. The variable domain in full, completed from reference TRBV5-1 and TRBJ2-3, reads KAGVTQTPRYLIKTRGQQVTLSCSPISGHRSVSWYQQTPGQGLQFLFEYFSETQRNKGNFPGRFSGRQFSNSRSEMNVSTLELGDSALYLCASSSYRGRRGTQYFGPGTRLTVL.

The chain joins TRBV20-1 to TRBJ1-5; TRBD1 matches 9 bases. V trimming: 5 bases; J trimming: 2 bases; junction bases outside the gene matches: 1. The CDR3 contains 13 residues. Germline V gives CDR1 DFQATT, CDR2 SNEGSKA (reference sequence). The CDR3 here is CSAWTGGNQPQHF. The CDR3 bases are TGCAGTGCTTGGACAGGGGGCAATCAGCCCCAGCATTTT.

The chain is built from TRBV10-2 and TRBJ2-2; 7 positions agree with TRBD1. Unmatched junction bases numbered 0, after V lost 2 bases and J lost 0 bases. Germline V gives CDR1 WSHSY, CDR2 SAAADI. This CDR3 region has 15 residues. In nucleotides, the CDR3 is TGCGCCAGCAGTGAGGGGACAGCGAACACCGGGGAGCTGTTTTTT. Protein sequence: CASSEGTANTGELFF.

This clonotype was seen more than once but under ten times. For the CDR3, the DNA is TGTGCCTGGAGTGCGGGGGCTGGGGCCAACGTCCTGACTTTC. It yields the protein CAWSAGAGANVLTF. The chain links TRBV30 to TRBJ2-6, with a possible D match to TRBD2 (6 bases). The germline V and J ends were trimmed by 1 base and 2 bases, with 6 bases remaining between them. Germline V CDR1 and CDR2: GTSNPN, SVGIG (reference sequence). The CDR3 totals 14 residues.

This clonotype occurred many times. The chain is built from TRBV6-2 or TRBV6-3 and TRBJ2-3; D possibly matches TRBD1 or TRBD2 (5 bases each). The length of the CDR3 is 15 residues. Germline CDR1 reads MNHEY; CDR2 reads SVGEGT. Deletions cut 6 bases from V and 2 bases from J, with 15 bases between. CDR3 region: CASRPSGTITDTQYF. Here the CDR3 DNA reads TGTGCCAGCAGACCCTCCGGGACCATCACAGATACGCAGTATTTT.

This clonotype occurred many times. The CDR3 DNA is TGTGCCAGCAGCCCTACGGGACTCCCACCCCTGGGGTCCTACAATGAGCAGTTCTTC. Encoded protein: CASSPTGLPPLGSYNEQFF. The genes are TRBV12-3 or TRBV12-4 and TRBJ2-1, with D possibly being TRBD2 (6 bases). Trimming shortened V by 6 bases and J by 1 base, and 25 bases separated the two germline ends. The CDR3 runs 19 residues.

This clonotype has a count of ten or more. V gene TRBV2 combines with J gene TRBJ2-2, with 7 bases matching TRBD1. The germline V gene encodes CDR1 SNHLY and CDR2 FYNNEI. The CDR3 contains 13 residues. Trimming took 8 bases from V and 4 from J; bases not matched to a gene: 4. The CDR3 protein is CASRDRLTGELFF. The CDR3 region has the DNA TGTGCCAGCCGGGACAGACTCACCGGGGAGCTGTTTTTT.

This clonotype was counted a few times. The chain combines TRBV7-2 with TRBJ2-2; TRBD2 agrees at 7 bases. The germline CDR1 and CDR2 sequences are SGHTA and FQGNSA. The J segment lost 6 bases and the V segment lost 1 base, leaving 2 bases of the junction unmatched. The CDR3 runs 14 residues. This chain's CDR3 is CASSLGLASGELFF. The CDR3 DNA reads as TGTGCCAGCAGCTTAGGACTAGCCTCCGGGGAGCTGTTTTTT.

This clonotype was found many times. Written as DNA, the CDR3 is TGTGCCAGCAGCTTATCCGGACAGGAGGCTAACTATGGCTACACCTTC. This codes for CASSLSGQEANYGYTF. The chain joins TRBV7-9 to TRBJ1-2, with TRBD1 matching 7 bases. V lost 2 bases and J lost 0; bases outside the gene matches: 6. CDR3 length: 16 residues. The germline CDR1 and CDR2 sequences are SEHNR and FQNEAQ (reference sequence).

This clonotype was counted ten times or more. The J gene is TRBJ2-7, the V gene TRBV2; 12 nucleotides match TRBD1. This CDR3 has 14 amino acids. Germline trimming cut 7 bases from V and 5 bases from J; bases unmatched to any gene: 6. The germline gives CDR1 SNHLY, CDR2 FYNNEI. The CDR3 DNA is TGTGCCAGCATTATGGGACAGGGGGCCAACGAGCAGTACTTC. Amino acid sequence: CASIMGQGANEQYF.

This clonotype was observed many times. The J gene is TRBJ1-5, the V gene TRBV20-1; tentative D call: TRBD1 (5 bases). Germline CDR1 reads DFQATT; CDR2 reads SNEGSKA (reference sequence). Trimming removed 3 bases at V and 7 bases at J, with 10 bases between. This CDR3 contains 12 residues. Here the CDR3 DNA reads TGCAGTGCTAGTGAGGGGATGCAGCCCCAGCATTTT. It is translated as CSASEGMQPQHF.

Ten or more counts support this clonotype. The genes are TRBV2 and TRBJ1-5, with TRBD1 as a possible D gene (5 bases). Germline-derived CDR1 and CDR2 are SNHLY and FYNNEI. Trimming shortened V by 7 bases and J by 3 bases, and 7 bases separated the two germline ends. The length of the CDR3 is 12 residues. CDR3 residues: CASKGPNQPQHF. The CDR3 DNA reads as TGTGCCAGCAAGGGGCCCAATCAGCCCCAGCATTTT.

Notes on this clonotype: A read error is possible here, since a much larger clone lies one base away. The chain is built from TRBV2 and TRBJ2-7; 8 bases fit TRBD2. Trimming removed 3 bases from V and 0 bases from J; junction bases left unmatched: 4. Germline CDR1 is SNHLY and CDR2 is FYNNEI. This CDR3 region has 15 residues. CDR3 protein: CASSESGGSSYEQYF. DNA of the CDR3: TGTGCCAGCAGTGAGTCGGGGGGGAGCTCCTACGAGCAGTACTTC.

This clonotype was picked up many times. The chain recombines TRBV2 with TRBJ2-7, with D tentatively TRBD1 or TRBD2 (5 bases each). Germline V gene lookup returns CDR1 SNHLY and CDR2 FYNNEI. The CDR3 runs 12 residues. V dropped 6 bases and J dropped 3 bases, with 9 bases sitting between them. As DNA, the CDR3 is TGTGCCAGCAGGGGACCATTCTACGAGCAGTACTTC. It yields the protein CASRGPFYEQYF.

The chain is built from TRBV29-1 and TRBJ1-1; TRBD1 might be the D (5 bases). The germline V gene encodes CDR1 SQVTM and CDR2 ANQGSEA. This CDR3 has 13 residues. Trimming stripped 6 bases from V and 5 bases from J, with 16 bases between. The CDR3 sequence: CSVPTGVWTEAFF. In DNA, the CDR3 is TGCAGCGTCCCGACGGGGGTCTGGACTGAAGCTTTCTTT. Using reference TRBV29-1 and TRBJ1-1 for the parts outside the CDR3, the full variable domain is SAVISQKPSRDICQRGTSLTIQCQVDSQVTMMFWYRQQPGQSLTLIATANQGSEATYESGFVIDKFPISRPNLTFSTLTVSNMSPEDSSIYLCSVPTGVWTEAFFGQGTRLTVV.